Listed below are T cell receptor beta chains from one sample, sequenced in a study of human T cells and chemical hapten exposure. MiXCR, run by TCRdb on the RACE reads, gives a single entry per CDR3 protein. The sample contains roughly 200,000 distinct CDR3 sequences, about a fifth of which appear only once. The starting material was whole blood, obtained in connection with sensitization to the hapten diphenylcyclopropenone (DPC). These receptors were taken from a woman aged 45 to 65 with alopecia areata. Some clones in this sample may be carry-over from other donors' samples. Both conserved end residues are part of each CDR3. D genes are given only for firm matches. Rows give clone size only sometimes, using once, few, many, or a class for an expanded clone.

j_call	d_call	clone_size	v_call	cdr3_nt	cdr3_aa
TRBJ2-7	TRBD2	NA	TRBV5-1	TGCGCCAGCAGCACCGGGACTAGCGGGAAGGCCACTGAGCAGTACTTC	CASSTGTSGKATEQYF
TRBJ2-7	NA	NA	TRBV13	TGTGCCAGCAGCTTACTTGACGAGCAGTACTTC	CASSLLDEQYF
TRBJ2-5	NA	few	TRBV2	TGTGCCAGCAGTGACTCCGCCTTCCAGAGGACCCAGTACTTC	CASSDSAFQRTQYF
TRBJ1-2	NA	NA	TRBV3-1	TGTGCCAGCAGCCAGCGGACCGACTATGGCTACACCTTC	CASSQRTDYGYTF
TRBJ2-2	NA	few	TRBV29-1	TGCAGCGTTGGCCCTTTAGCAAACACCGGGGAGCTGTTTTTT	CSVGPLANTGELFF
TRBJ2-1	NA	NA	TRBV6-1	TGTGCCAGCAGTGAGGGGTATAATGAGCAGTTCTTC	CASSEGYNEQFF
TRBJ2-5	TRBD1	NA	TRBV5-4	TGTGCCAGCAGCACGGACAGGGAATCGAGGACCCAGTACTTC	CASSTDRESRTQYF
TRBJ2-5	NA	NA	TRBV7-9	TGTGCCAGCAGCTCTCTGGGGTTGCGGGAGACCCAGTACTTC	CASSSLGLRETQYF
TRBJ1-5	TRBD1	few	TRBV6-6	TGTGCCAGCAGTTACATTGGGACAGGGGGTGAGCAGCCCCAGCATTTT	CASSYIGTGGEQPQHF
TRBJ2-2	TRBD2	few	TRBV29-1	TGCAGCGTTGGACTAGCGATCACCGGGGAGCTGTTTTTT	CSVGLAITGELFF
TRBJ1-1	NA	few	TRBV29-1	TGCAGCGTTTTGGTGATCGGCACTGAAGCTTTCTTT	CSVLVIGTEAFF
TRBJ1-4	NA	NA	TRBV28	TGTGCCAGCAGTTTATTGCGGGATAATGAAAAACTGTTTTTT	CASSLLRDNEKLFF
TRBJ2-1	TRBD1	NA	TRBV5-1	TGCGCCAGCAGCTACGGACAGGGCTACAATGAGCAGTTCTTC	CASSYGQGYNEQFF
TRBJ1-4	NA	NA	TRBV11-2	TGTGCCAGCAGCTTAGCCTCCCCATCGGGTGAAAAACTGTTTTTT	CASSLASPSGEKLFF
TRBJ2-5	NA	few	TRBV10-2	TGCGCCAGCAGTGAGTCGGTAAACAGCCAAGAGACCCAGTACTTC	CASSESVNSQETQYF
TRBJ2-1	NA	few	TRBV29-1	TGCAGCGTTGAAGTCATAGATGAGCAGTTCTTC	CSVEVIDEQFF
TRBJ1-1	NA	few	TRBV29-1	TGCAGCGTTGCGGGGGCAGGGGCGAACACTGAAGCTTTCTTT	CSVAGAGANTEAFF
TRBJ2-7	TRBD2	few	TRBV7-2	TGTGCCAGCAGCTTAGCGCGGGGGGGTCTGGCCTACGAGCAGTACTTC	CASSLARGGLAYEQYF
TRBJ2-4	NA	NA	TRBV11-3	TGTGCCAGCAGCGATAGTGTGTTTTTAGCCAAAAACATTCAGTACTTC	CASSDSVFLAKNIQYF
TRBJ2-7	TRBD2	NA	TRBV28	TGTGCCAGCACGGACGGACTAGCGGGAGGGCTAGGGGACGAGCAGTACTTC	CASTDGLAGGLGDEQYF
TRBJ2-3	NA	NA	TRBV5-1	TGCGCCAGCAGCTTGGAGGGGGCCGGGGGTACGCAGTATTTT	CASSLEGAGGTQYF
TRBJ2-1	NA	NA	TRBV6-2/TRBV6-3	TGTGCCAGCAGTAGAAGCGCAGGTAGCAATGAGCAGTTCTTC	CASSRSAGSNEQFF
TRBJ1-4	TRBD1	NA	TRBV12-3/TRBV12-4	TGTGCCAGCAGTACGGGACAGGGATCTGAAAAACTGTTTTTT	CASSTGQGSEKLFF
TRBJ1-6	TRBD1	NA	TRBV7-3	TGTGCCAGCAGCTCCCAGGGGGGAGATAATTCACCCCTCCACTTT	CASSSQGGDNSPLHF
TRBJ2-7	TRBD1	NA	TRBV29-1	TGCAGCGTTGGACAGGGAGACTACGAGCAGTACTTC	CSVGQGDYEQYF
TRBJ1-6	NA	few	TRBV29-1	TGCAGCGTTCAAACCGGGGGGTTGAATTCACCCCTCCACTTT	CSVQTGGLNSPLHF
TRBJ2-3	NA	NA	TRBV29-1	TGCAGCGTTGAAGTTCGGGGGTTGGCAGATACGCAGTATTTT	CSVEVRGLADTQYF
TRBJ1-5	NA	NA	TRBV5-6	TGTGCCAGCAGCTTGCGAGGTGGCCGCTTGGCCCAGCATTTT	CASSLRGGRLAQHF